This TCR beta chain is from a study of regulatory T cells in long-lasting Graves disease. Time point here: persistent/refractory GD, antithyroid drugs over 5 years with positive TRAb. PBMC-extracted RNA yielded the TCR library. For TCR beta, libraries came from iRepertoire HTBI primers and Arm-PCR of CDR3 regions. TCRdb called the multiplex PCR reads again in MiXCR, with one record for every CDR3 protein. The data show approximately 380,000 distinct CDR3 sequences, under 25% seen once. Sample: peripheral blood mononuclear cells (PBMCs), taken when the disease was refractory, from a patient treated with antithyroid drugs. This TCR derives from a female donor with Graves disease.

This CDR3 reads CASSQADIQETQYF. The CDR3 nucleotides are TGTGCCAGCAGCCAAGCGGACATCCAAGAGACCCAGTACTTC. This chain links TRBV3-1 with TRBJ2-5; possibly TRBD1 for D (5 bases). The CDR3 totals 14 residues. Germline lookup yields CDR1 LGHDT and CDR2 YNNKEL (reference sequence). The V and J ends lost 1 base and 1 base respectively, with 7 bases between them.